The T cell receptor beta chain under discussion was sequenced for a study of cytomegalovirus exposure and HLA in healthy donors. Notes on the study in general: Accurate predictions that matched the HLA-A and HLA-B alleles of most subjects were reportedly made from TCR beta sequences. Most of the TCR beta V segments (in an earlier analysis) were productive either about 87% or about 30% of the time.

On this clone itself: Its antigen is currently unknown.

It was with 60 Vbeta and 13 Jbeta primers that the PCR ran. Sequencing used immunoSEQ multiplex PCR; TCRdb keeps in-frame clones, though not all of them. This sample has about 150,000 clones, with approximately 80% found just once. This CDR3 is built from 16 residues. V lost 6 bases and J lost 0, with 17 bases in between. Germline values: CDR1 SNHLY, CDR2 FYNNEI. The TCR sequence derives from a man aged 40-49 years in good health and CMV-seronegative. Sequences were obtained from PBMCs. This chain uses TRBV2 with TRBJ1-1; the D is unclear. The CDR3 loop reads CASRAYGHLMNTEAFF. The CDR3 DNA is TGTGCCAGCAGAGCCTACGGTCACCTCATGAACACTGAAGCTTTCTTT.